The sequence of this TCR beta chain was determined in a study of blood T cell repertoires in COVID-19. Study overall: From the United States, Italy and Spain came samples of acute and convalescent COVID-19. PBMCs, B-cell-depleted T cells, or T cells provided the cDNA or gDNA that made up the material.

Germline CDR1 SEHNR, CDR2 FQNEAQ (reference sequence). Trimming pared 5 bases from V and 4 bases from J, leaving 14 bases between. CDR3 size: 14 residues. Original data processing: It was from reference gene primer amplification that nucleated cell counts were estimated. Method: immunoSEQ multiplex PCR; TCRdb's copy keeps in-frame clones and lacks some. The V and J calls and clone size come from that table; D and trimming were worked out from the DNA. The sample carries tens of thousands of clones, about 80% recorded once. The receptor was isolated from a woman in her 70s with acute or convalescent COVID-19. Sequencing was done on a sample of peripheral blood. The V gene is TRBV7-9, the J gene TRBJ1-1, with a tentative D call TRBD1 (5 bases). CDR3 region: CASSALGRVTEAFF. Here the CDR3 DNA reads TGTGCCAGCAGCGCCCTGGGCAGGGTCACTGAAGCTTTCTTT. The full variable domain, in which reference TRBV7-9 and TRBJ1-1 provide the parts outside the CDR3, is DTGVSQNPRHKITKRGQNVTFRCDPISEHNRLYWYRQTLGQGPEFLTYFQNEAQLEKSRLLSDRFSAERPKGSFSTLEIQRTEQGDSAMYLCASSALGRVTEAFFGQGTRLTVV.